One and the same sample provided the 16 T cell receptor beta chains below, sequenced in a study of shared clonotypes between healthy human individuals. TCRdb's table, derived via immunoSEQ multiplex PCR, lists solely in-frame clones and lacks some. The data contain hundreds of thousands of clones, roughly three quarters of them singletons. The sample taken for sequencing was PBMCs. Receptors originate from a woman between 40 and 50 years old in good health. Some clones in this sample may be carry-over from other donors' samples.

This clone was found once. DNA of the CDR3: TGTGCCAGCAGCTTCCCCCAGGGATCGGCAGATACGCAGTATTTT. Its protein product is CASSFPQGSADTQYF. This chain joins TRBV7-2 and TRBJ2-3; weak D call: TRBD1 (5 bases). Germline CDR1 and CDR2: SGHTA and FQGNSA. This CDR3 has 15 residues. V lost 3 bases and J 4 bases, leaving 14 bases between the germline ends.

The chain recombines TRBV30 with TRBJ1-2; 7 bases map to TRBD1. J gave up 8 bases and V 2 bases, and 11 bases lay outside the gene matches. This CDR3 spans 14 amino acids. CDR1 is GTSNPN, CDR2 SVGIG, per germline (reference sequence). The CDR3 reads CAWSWAGTVGGYTF. In nucleotides, the CDR3 is TGTGCCTGGAGTTGGGCGGGGACAGTAGGCGGCTACACCTTC.

This clone has a handful of counts. The chain is built from TRBV27 and TRBJ2-7; the match to TRBD1 covers 9 bases. With V trimmed by 4 bases and J by 2 bases, 9 bases remained unmatched. The CDR3 extends over 16 amino acids. CDR1 and CDR2 from the germline V gene are MNHEY and SMNVEV (reference sequence). CDR3 region: CASSSTRQGGTYEQYF. CDR3 DNA sequence: TGTGCCAGCAGTTCCACACGACAGGGGGGCACCTACGAGCAGTACTTC.

The chain carries TRBV11-2 and TRBJ2-5; 9 bases are shared with TRBD2. The DNA end is a closer match to TRBJ2-7, so the J assignment may be wrong. Germline V gene lookup returns CDR1 SGHAT and CDR2 FQNNGV. This CDR3 comprises 15 residues. CDR3 in amino acids: CASSLAIAGVHEQYF. Written as DNA, the CDR3 is TGTGCCAGCAGCTTAGCGATAGCGGGAGTCCACGAGCAGTACTTC.

Regarding this clone: A read error may account for a junction end that differs from germline. This sequence joins TRBV18 and TRBJ2-2; TRBD1 aligns across 9 bases. The CDR3 spans 15 residues. CDR1 KGHSH and CDR2 LQKENI come from the germline V gene. The CDR3 nucleotides are TGTGCCAGCTCGCCACAGGGGGCGGGCACCGGGGAGCTGTTTTTT. As protein: CASSPQGAGTGELFF. The variable domain in full, with the rest retrieved from reference TRBV18 and TRBJ2-2, is NAGVMQNPRHLVRRRGQEARLRCSPMKGHSHVYWYRQLPEEGLKFMVYLQKENIIDESGMPKERFSAEFPKEGPSILRIQQVVRGDSAAYFCASSPQGAGTGELFFGEGSRLTVL.

The chain couples TRBV7-9 to TRBJ2-5; D gene unclear. CDR3 length: 15 residues. V was clipped by 5 bases and J by 0 bases, with 13 bases between them. CDR1 and CDR2 (germline): SEHNR, FQNEAQ (reference sequence). CDR3 region: CASSRGRAYQETQYF. CDR3 DNA sequence: TGTGCCAGCAGCCGAGGACGAGCGTACCAAGAGACCCAGTACTTC.

V gene TRBV7-8 combines with J gene TRBJ2-7; no firm D call. The CDR3 consists of 13 residues. The germline V and J ends were trimmed by 5 bases and 3 bases, with 11 bases remaining between them. The germline V gene encodes CDR1 SGHVS and CDR2 FQNEAQ. Here the CDR3 DNA reads TGTGCCAGCAGCCCAGGACGGCACTACGAGCAGTACTTC. Its translation is CASSPGRHYEQYF.

This clone was observed a single time. This chain links TRBV5-8 with TRBJ2-3, with 10 nucleotides matching TRBD1. Germline loops: CDR1 SGHTS, CDR2 YDEGEE. V trimming: 3 bases; J trimming: 4 bases; junction bases outside the gene matches: 5. The CDR3 extends over 15 amino acids. The CDR3 is CASSWGTGESDTQYF. The CDR3 nucleotides read TGTGCCAGCAGCTGGGGGACAGGGGAATCAGATACGCAGTATTTT.

The J gene is TRBJ1-2, the V gene TRBV18; D remains ambiguous. Germline CDR1 is KGHSH and CDR2 is LQKENI. With 1 base removed from V and 7 bases from J, the gap between germline ends came to 10 bases. The CDR3 contains 13 residues. This chain's CDR3 is CASSPREEGGYTF. DNA for the CDR3: TGTGCCAGCTCACCACGGGAAGAGGGTGGCTACACCTTC.

The chain has TRBV29-1 and TRBJ2-4, with 7 bases lining up with TRBD2. This CDR3 is 11 amino acids long. Per the germline V gene, CDR1 is SQVTM and CDR2 is ANQGSEA. With 6 bases clipped from V and 13 bases from J, the junction kept 9 bases outside the gene matches. In nucleotides, the CDR3 is TGCAGCGTGAGGGCTAGCGGCAAACAGTACTTC. This translates into CSVRASGKQYF.

The gene calls are TRBV19 and TRBJ2-3; D is ambiguous. CDR3 size: 13 residues. In germline, CDR1 is LNHDA, CDR2 SQIVND (reference sequence). Trimming shortened V by 3 bases and J by 5 bases, and 9 bases separated the two germline ends. CDR3 bases: TGTGCCAGTAGTATTCGGGCTGGAGATACGCAGTATTTT. It encodes CASSIRAGDTQYF.

V and J are TRBV28 and TRBJ1-2; tentative D call: TRBD1 (5 bases). The CDR3 totals 15 residues. Germline V CDR1 and CDR2: MDHEN, SYDVKM. Deletions cut 3 bases from V and 6 bases from J, with 17 bases between. CDR3 DNA sequence: TGTGCCAGCAGTTTCATGGTGGGGGTACTAGATGGCTACACCTTC. Its protein is CASSFMVGVLDGYTF.

This clone has at least ten counts. The rearrangement joins TRBV28 to TRBJ1-4; D unresolved. Trimming took off 3 bases at V and 4 bases at J, with 9 bases between the two ends. This CDR3 is 14 amino acids long. Germline-derived CDR1 and CDR2 are MDHEN and SYDVKM. The CDR3, as DNA: TGTGCCAGCAGTTTCCGAGATCTTAATGAAAAACTGTTTTTT. Translation gives CASSFRDLNEKLFF.

The chain recombines TRBV15 with TRBJ2-7; tentative D call: TRBD1 (6 bases). Per the germline V gene, CDR1 is LNHNV and CDR2 is YYDKDF (reference sequence). The V end lost 0 bases, the J end lost 6 bases, and 15 bases lay between the germline ends. CDR3 length equals 15 residues. The CDR3 here is CATSRDQGWAGEQYF. In nucleotides, the CDR3 is TGTGCCACCAGCAGAGATCAGGGGTGGGCGGGCGAGCAGTACTTC.

J is TRBJ2-3 and V is TRBV5-4, with TRBD2 matching over 13 bases. V shed 0 bases, J shed 2 bases, and the junction held 3 bases outside the gene matches. Germline CDR1 reads SGHNT; CDR2 reads YYREEE (reference sequence). This CDR3 is built from 17 residues. The CDR3 here is CASSLEGTSGITDTQYF. In nucleotides, the CDR3 is TGTGCCAGCAGCTTGGAGGGGACTAGCGGGATCACAGATACGCAGTATTTT.

V gene TRBV7-9 combines with J gene TRBJ2-7; 10 bases line up with TRBD1. J lost 3 bases, V lost 6 bases, and 8 bases had no gene match. There are 15 residues in the CDR3. CDR1 and CDR2 from the germline V gene are SEHNR and FQNEAQ (reference sequence). CDR3 DNA: TGTGCCAGCAGAGCCGACAGGGGGCTTAGCTACGAGCAGTACTTC. Amino acid sequence: CASRADRGLSYEQYF.